Listed below are T cell receptor beta chains from one sample, sequenced in a study of OX40 agonist ivuxolimab in advanced cancers. TCRdb keeps only in-frame clones here, not all; method: immunoSEQ multiplex PCR. The data show under 90,000 clones, with approximately 84% seen just once and around 2.1% held by the top ten. The material sequenced was CD4+ or CD8+ T cells sorted from blood, taken in a trial of the OX40 agonist ivuxolimab. These receptor sequences come from an adult with an advanced solid tumor such as melanoma, head and neck, liver or kidney cancer. Each CDR3 is given with its conserved first and last residue. Each record gives: V gene, J gene, clone size, D gene, CDR3 DNA, CDR3 protein. The D gene is left open where the match is weak. Some rows have no size entry. The others give once, few or many, or a class for an expanded clone.

>TRBV6-5|TRBJ1-6|NA|TRBD1
TGTGCCAGCAGGCAACCGGGACAGGGGGGATCACCCCTCCACTTT
CASRQPGQGGSPLHF
>TRBV18|TRBJ2-2|NA|TRBD2
TGTGCCAGCTCACCCTCCGCCAGCGGGGTCAACACCGGGGAGCTGTTTTTT
CASSPSASGVNTGELFF
>TRBV19|TRBJ2-1|NA|TRBD2
TGTGCCAGTACCCCGAGCGGGGGGCACAATGAGCAGTTCTTC
CASTPSGGHNEQFF
>TRBV18|TRBJ1-1|NA|TRBD1
TGTGCCAGCTCTCTCGGGACAGCGAACACTGAAGCTTTCTTT
CASSLGTANTEAFF
>TRBV19|TRBJ1-1|NA|TRBD1
TGTGCCAGTAGTGGACGGGACAGGGACACTGAAGCTTTCTTT
CASSGRDRDTEAFF
>TRBV4-1|TRBJ2-5|NA|NA
TGCGCCAGCAGCCAACAGGACAGAAAAGAGACCCAGTACTTC
CASSQQDRKETQYF
>TRBV7-6|TRBJ1-2|NA|TRBD1
TGTGCCAGCAGCCCGGGGACAGGGGGGAGCGGCTACACCTTC
CASSPGTGGSGYTF
>TRBV11-3|TRBJ2-1|NA|TRBD2
TGTGCCAGCAGCCCATACAGCGGGGCTTACAATGAGCAGTTCTTC
CASSPYSGAYNEQFF
>TRBV4-2|TRBJ1-5|few|NA
TGTGCCAGCAGCCAAGACCGGGAACCGTGGGAGCCCCAGCATTTT
CASSQDREPWEPQHF
>TRBV9|TRBJ2-7|NA|NA
TGTGCCGGGCGGACTTTAATAAGCTCCTACGAGCAGTACTTC
CAGRTLISSYEQYF
>TRBV7-9|TRBJ1-1|NA|NA
TGTGCCAGCAGCTTACGGGGTGGCACTGAAGCTTTCTTT
CASSLRGGTEAFF
>TRBV5-1|TRBJ2-1|few|TRBD2
TGCGCCAGCAGTTTTACTAGCGACAATGAGCAGTTCTTC
CASSFTSDNEQFF
>TRBV14|TRBJ2-1|NA|NA
TGTGCCAGCAGCCATGGAGGGGGAAGAAAGTTCTTC
CASSHGGGRKFF
>TRBV5-4|TRBJ1-2|NA|NA
TGTGCCAGCAGCTTGTCACAGAACTATGGCTACACCTTC
CASSLSQNYGYTF
>TRBV28|TRBJ2-6|NA|NA
TGTGCCAGCAGTAGGCAGATCCCTGGGGCCAACGTCCTGACTTTC
CASSRQIPGANVLTF
>TRBV5-4|TRBJ1-2|NA|NA
TGTGCCAGCAGCTTGGGGCGGAACTATGGCTACACCTTC
CASSLGRNYGYTF
>TRBV10-1|TRBJ2-6|once|NA
TGCGCCAGCAGTGAAGGGGGCTCTGGGGCCAACGTCCTGACTTTC
CASSEGGSGANVLTF
>TRBV29-1|TRBJ1-2|NA|NA
TGCAGCGTTGGGATGGGGCGACGCTACACCTTC
CSVGMGRRYTF
>TRBV27|TRBJ1-6|NA|TRBD1
TGTGCCAGCAGTTTATCCGGGACAGGGGTAAATTCACCCCTCCACTTT
CASSLSGTGVNSPLHF
>TRBV5-6|TRBJ2-3|NA|TRBD2
TGTGCCAGCAGCCCCGGGACTAGCGGGTACACAGATACGCAGTATTTT
CASSPGTSGYTDTQYF
>TRBV28|TRBJ1-4|NA|NA
TGTGCCAGCAGTCCGTGGGGGAGAGGGGGGAATGAAAAACTGTTTTTT
CASSPWGRGGNEKLFF
>TRBV5-1|TRBJ1-2|NA|NA
TGCGCCAGCAGCACACAACCAGGGGTGCAGTATGGCTACACCTTC
CASSTQPGVQYGYTF
>TRBV4-3|TRBJ1-5|NA|NA
TGCGCCAGCAGCCAAGGGAGGGGCAGGGGTAGGCCCCAGCATTTT
CASSQGRGRGRPQHF
>TRBV11-1|TRBJ1-6|NA|TRBD1
TGTGCCAGCAGCTTATCGGGACAGCTCCTACTTACACCCCTCCACTTT
CASSLSGQLLLTPLHF
>TRBV15|TRBJ1-2|NA|NA
TGTGCCACCAGCAGAGATCAGGACAGCTTCTACTATGGCTACACCTTC
CATSRDQDSFYYGYTF
>TRBV7-9|TRBJ2-1|NA|NA
TGTGCCAGCAGCTCCAAGGCCCTAGCGATTGAGCAGTTCTTC
CASSSKALAIEQFF
>TRBV6-6|TRBJ1-3|NA|NA
TGTGCCAGCATCCCGCGGGGAGTCTCTGGAAACACCATATATTTT
CASIPRGVSGNTIYF
>TRBV4-3|TRBJ1-1|few|NA
TGCGCCAGCAGCCAAGAAGTGTCCAGGGCGAACACTGAAGCTTTCTTT
CASSQEVSRANTEAFF
>TRBV7-2|TRBJ1-5|NA|TRBD1
TGTGCCAGCAGCGTAGGGACAGGATATAGCAATCAGCCCCAGCATTTT
CASSVGTGYSNQPQHF
>TRBV7-9|TRBJ2-7|NA|NA
TGTGCCAGCAGCTTAGGGCAGGGGAACTACGAGCAGTACTTC
CASSLGQGNYEQYF
>TRBV11-2|TRBJ1-1|NA|TRBD1
TGTGCCAGCAGCTTCGAAGGGGACAGGGGGCAAGCTTTCTTT
CASSFEGDRGQAFF
>TRBV4-1|TRBJ2-7|medium-sized|TRBD2
TGCGCCAGCAGCCTAACTAGCGGGAGGGACGACGAGCAGTACTTC
CASSLTSGRDDEQYF
>TRBV5-1|TRBJ1-5|NA|NA
TGCGCCAGCAGCCTACACCCAGGGACTCCGGGTCAGCCCCAGCATTTT
CASSLHPGTPGQPQHF